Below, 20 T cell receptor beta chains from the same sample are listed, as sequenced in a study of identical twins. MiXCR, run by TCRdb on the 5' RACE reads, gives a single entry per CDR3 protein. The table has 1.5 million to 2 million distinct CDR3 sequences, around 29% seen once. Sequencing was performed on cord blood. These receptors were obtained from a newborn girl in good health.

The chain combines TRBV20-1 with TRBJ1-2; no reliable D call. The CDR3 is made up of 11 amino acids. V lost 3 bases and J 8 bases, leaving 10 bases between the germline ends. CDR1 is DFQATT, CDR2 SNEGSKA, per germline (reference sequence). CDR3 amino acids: CSASLGNGYTF. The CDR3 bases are TGCAGTGCTAGTTTGGGTAACGGCTACACCTTC.

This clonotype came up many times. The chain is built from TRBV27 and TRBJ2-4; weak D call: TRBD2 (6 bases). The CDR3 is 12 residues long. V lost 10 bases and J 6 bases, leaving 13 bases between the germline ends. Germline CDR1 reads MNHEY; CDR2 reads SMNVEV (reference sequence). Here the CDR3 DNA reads TGTGCCACGGGAGCGTTGGGAAACATTCAGTACTTC. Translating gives CATGALGNIQYF.

The CDR3 protein is CASCLTLASSTDTQYF. The CDR3 nucleotides are TGTGCCAGCTGTCTTACGCTAGCGAGTAGCACAGATACGCAGTATTTT. This chain connects TRBV6-6 to TRBJ2-3, with a tentative D call TRBD2 (6 bases). The V end lost 8 bases, the J end lost 0 bases, and 18 bases lay between the germline ends. Germline lookup yields CDR1 MNHNY and CDR2 SVGAGI (reference sequence). The CDR3 spans 16 residues.

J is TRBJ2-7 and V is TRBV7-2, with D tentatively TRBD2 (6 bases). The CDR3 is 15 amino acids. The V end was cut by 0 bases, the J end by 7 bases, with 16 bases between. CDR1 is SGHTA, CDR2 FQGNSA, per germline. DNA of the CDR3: TGTGCCAGCAGCTTAGCCCAGCGGGCTTACAATGAGCAGTACTTC. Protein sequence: CASSLAQRAYNEQYF.

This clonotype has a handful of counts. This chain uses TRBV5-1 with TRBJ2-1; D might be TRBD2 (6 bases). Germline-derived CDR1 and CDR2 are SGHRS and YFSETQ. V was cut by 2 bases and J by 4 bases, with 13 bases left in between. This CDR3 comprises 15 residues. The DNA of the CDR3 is TGCGCCAGCAGCTTTAGGGACTGGAATTACAATGAGCAGTTCTTC. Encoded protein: CASSFRDWNYNEQFF. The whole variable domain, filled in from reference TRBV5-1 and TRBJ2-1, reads KAGVTQTPRYLIKTRGQQVTLSCSPISGHRSVSWYQQTPGQGLQFLFEYFSETQRNKGNFPGRFSGRQFSNSRSEMNVSTLELGDSALYLCASSFRDWNYNEQFFGPGTRLTVL.

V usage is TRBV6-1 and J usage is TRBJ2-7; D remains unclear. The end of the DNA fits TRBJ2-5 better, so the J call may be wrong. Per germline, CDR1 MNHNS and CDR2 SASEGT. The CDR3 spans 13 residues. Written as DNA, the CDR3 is TGTGCCAGCAGTGGACAAGGCTTCGAGACCCAGTACTTC. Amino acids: CASSGQGFETQYF.

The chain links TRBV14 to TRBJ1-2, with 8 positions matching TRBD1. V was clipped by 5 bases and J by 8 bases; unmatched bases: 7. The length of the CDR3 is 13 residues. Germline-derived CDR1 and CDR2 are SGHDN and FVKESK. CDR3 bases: TGTGCCAGCAGCACGCGGACAGGGATAGGCTACACCTTC. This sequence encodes CASSTRTGIGYTF.

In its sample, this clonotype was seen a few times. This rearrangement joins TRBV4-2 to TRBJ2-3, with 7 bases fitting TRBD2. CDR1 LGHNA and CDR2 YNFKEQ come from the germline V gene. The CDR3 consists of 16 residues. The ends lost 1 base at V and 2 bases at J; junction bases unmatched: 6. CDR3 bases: TGTGCCAGCAGCCAAGTCTCCCAGCGGGACACAGATACGCAGTATTTT. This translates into CASSQVSQRDTDTQYF.

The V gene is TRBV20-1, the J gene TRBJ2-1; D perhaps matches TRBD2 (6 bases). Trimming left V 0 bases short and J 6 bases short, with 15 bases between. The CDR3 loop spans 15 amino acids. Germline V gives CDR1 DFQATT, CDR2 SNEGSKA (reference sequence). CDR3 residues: CSARDQPSVGNEQFF. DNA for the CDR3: TGCAGTGCTAGAGATCAGCCTAGCGTCGGCAATGAGCAGTTCTTC.

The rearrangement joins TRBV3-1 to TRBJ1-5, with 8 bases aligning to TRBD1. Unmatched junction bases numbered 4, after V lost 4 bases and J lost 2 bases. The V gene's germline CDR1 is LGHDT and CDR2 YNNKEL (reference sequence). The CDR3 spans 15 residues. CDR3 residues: CASSPYRGGNQPQHF. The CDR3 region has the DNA TGTGCCAGCAGCCCCTACAGGGGGGGCAATCAGCCCCAGCATTTT.

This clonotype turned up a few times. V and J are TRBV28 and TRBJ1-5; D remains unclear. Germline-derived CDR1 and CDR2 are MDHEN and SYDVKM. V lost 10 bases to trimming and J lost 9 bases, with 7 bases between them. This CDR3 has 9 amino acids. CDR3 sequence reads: CATGVPQHF. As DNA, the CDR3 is TGTGCCACCGGGGTGCCCCAGCATTTT.

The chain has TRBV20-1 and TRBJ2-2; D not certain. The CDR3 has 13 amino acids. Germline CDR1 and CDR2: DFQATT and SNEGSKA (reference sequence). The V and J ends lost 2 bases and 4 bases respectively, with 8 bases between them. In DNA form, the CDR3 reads TGCAGTGCTAGACCCGTAAGCACCGGGGAGCTGTTTTTT. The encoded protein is CSARPVSTGELFF.

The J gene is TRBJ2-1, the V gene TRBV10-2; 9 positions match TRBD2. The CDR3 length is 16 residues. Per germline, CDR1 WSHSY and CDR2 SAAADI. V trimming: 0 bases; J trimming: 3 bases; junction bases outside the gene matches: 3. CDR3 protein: CASSESSGGLYNEQFF. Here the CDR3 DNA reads TGCGCCAGCAGTGAGTCTAGCGGGGGCCTCTACAATGAGCAGTTCTTC.

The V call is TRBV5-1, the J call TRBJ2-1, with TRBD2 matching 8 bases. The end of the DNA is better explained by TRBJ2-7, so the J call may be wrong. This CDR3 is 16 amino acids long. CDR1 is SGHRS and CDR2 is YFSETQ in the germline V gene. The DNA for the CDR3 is TGCGCCAGCGCCAAATTAGCGGGAACGGGTTACAATGAGCAGTACTTC. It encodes CASAKLAGTGYNEQYF.

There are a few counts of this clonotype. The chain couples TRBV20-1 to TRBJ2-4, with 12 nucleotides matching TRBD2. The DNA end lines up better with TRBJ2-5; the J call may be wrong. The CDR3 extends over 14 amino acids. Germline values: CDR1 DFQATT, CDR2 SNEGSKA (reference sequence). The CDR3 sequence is CSPLAGGPEETQYF. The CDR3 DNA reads TGCAGTCCGCTAGCGGGGGGGCCGGAGGAGACCCAGTACTTC.

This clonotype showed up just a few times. CDR3 amino acids: CASSEETVGLIAKNIQYF. The CDR3 bases are TGTGCCAGCAGTGAGGAGACAGTGGGATTAATAGCCAAAAACATTCAGTACTTC. This rearrangement joins TRBV2 to TRBJ2-4; tentative D call: TRBD1 (5 bases). In germline, CDR1 is SNHLY, CDR2 FYNNEI. CDR3 length equals 18 residues. With 3 bases removed from V and 0 bases from J, the gap between germline ends came to 18 bases.

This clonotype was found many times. CDR3 sequence (DNA): TGTGCCAGCAGTAAAAGACCCTACGAGCAGTACTTC. Translated, it gives CASSKRPYEQYF. The V gene is TRBV12-3 or TRBV12-4, the J gene TRBJ2-7; D unclear. The CDR3 loop spans 12 amino acids. Deletions cut 5 bases from V and 2 bases from J, with 7 bases between.

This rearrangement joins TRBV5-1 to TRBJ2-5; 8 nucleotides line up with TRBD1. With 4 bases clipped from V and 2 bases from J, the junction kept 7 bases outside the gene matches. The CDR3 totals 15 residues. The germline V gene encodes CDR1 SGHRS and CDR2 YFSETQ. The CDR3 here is CASSQTGAQQETQYF. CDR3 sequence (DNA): TGCGCCAGCAGCCAGACAGGGGCGCAGCAAGAGACCCAGTACTTC.

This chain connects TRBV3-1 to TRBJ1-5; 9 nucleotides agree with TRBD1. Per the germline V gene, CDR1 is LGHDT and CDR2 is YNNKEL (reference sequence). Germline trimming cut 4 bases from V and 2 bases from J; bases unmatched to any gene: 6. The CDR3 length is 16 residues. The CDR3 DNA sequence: TGTGCCAGCAGCCCTTACAGGGGGCTAGGCAATCAGCCCCAGCATTTT. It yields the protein CASSPYRGLGNQPQHF.

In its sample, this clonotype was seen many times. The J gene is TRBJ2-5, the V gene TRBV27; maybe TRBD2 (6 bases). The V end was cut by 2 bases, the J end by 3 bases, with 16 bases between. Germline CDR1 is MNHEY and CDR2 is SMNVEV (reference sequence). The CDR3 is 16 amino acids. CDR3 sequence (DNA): TGTGCCAGCAGTTTAGGCGGTTGGGTAGCGGAAGAGACCCAGTACTTC. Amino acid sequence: CASSLGGWVAEETQYF.